This passage covers 32 T cell receptor beta chains from one sample sequenced in a study of cytomegalovirus exposure and HLA in healthy donors. The PCR was carried out with 60 Vbeta primers and 13 Jbeta primers. Profiling relied on immunoSEQ multiplex PCR, and the TCRdb table lists in-frame clones only, not all of them. The profile covers about 150,000 clones, with 80% to 90% appearing a single time and about 2.4% taken by the ten largest. Sequencing was done on a sample of PBMCs. The receptors shown here come from a male donor in good health and CMV-seronegative.

V gene TRBV7-2 combines with J gene TRBJ1-5; D is unresolved. V shed 2 bases and J shed 12 bases, with 14 bases lying between them. The CDR3 has 13 residues. Looked up from germline, CDR1 is SGHTA and CDR2 is FQGNSA. CDR3 sequence: CASSLQGAGDQHF. The CDR3 nucleotides read TGTGCCAGCAGCTTACAAGGAGCCGGGGACCAGCATTTT. Using reference TRBV7-2 and TRBJ1-5 for the parts outside the CDR3, the full variable domain is GAGVSQSPSNKVTEKGKDVELRCDPISGHTALYWYRQSLGQGLEFLIYFQGNSAPDKSGLPSDRFSAERTGGSVSTLTIQRTQQEDSAVYLCASSLQGAGDQHFGDGTRLSIL.

The J gene is TRBJ2-7, the V gene TRBV2; the D gene is possibly TRBD2 (5 bases). Germline V gives CDR1 SNHLY, CDR2 FYNNEI. The V end lost 3 bases, the J end lost 0 bases, and 9 bases lay between the germline ends. This CDR3 is built from 14 residues. As DNA, the CDR3 is TGTGCCAGCAGTGATCAGCGGCACTCCTACGAGCAGTACTTC. Its translation is CASSDQRHSYEQYF.

This chain links TRBV9 with TRBJ1-2; tentative D call: TRBD1 (5 bases). Germline V gene data show CDR1 as SGDLS and CDR2 as YYNGEE. The CDR3 has 15 residues. V lost 1 base and J 8 bases, leaving 18 bases between the germline ends. The CDR3 is CASSVSSRVSRGYTF. For the CDR3, the DNA is TGTGCCAGCAGCGTATCCTCCAGGGTGTCTCGGGGCTACACCTTC. Variable domain in full (rest from reference TRBV9 and TRBJ1-2): DSGVTQTPKHLITATGQRVTLRCSPRSGDLSVYWYQQSLDQGLQFLIQYYNGEERAKGNILERFSAQQFPDLHSELNLSSLELGDSALYFCASSVSSRVSRGYTFGSGTRLTVV.

This clone was seen more than once but under ten times. The rearrangement links TRBV6-1 to TRBJ2-7; 9 bases are a match to TRBD1. In germline, CDR1 is MNHNS, CDR2 SASEGT. V was clipped by 2 bases and J by 4 bases; unmatched bases: 3. CDR3 length: 14 amino acids. The CDR3 loop reads CASSEWGQGYEQYF. DNA of the CDR3: TGTGCCAGCAGTGAATGGGGACAGGGTTACGAGCAGTACTTC.

This clone was counted between two and nine times. The DNA of the CDR3 is TGCGCCAGCAGCCAAGATAGGTCGGGAGACCCTCTCTCTGGCTACACCTTC. Its protein product is CASSQDRSGDPLSGYTF. V is TRBV4-3 and J is TRBJ1-2, with no clear D. Germline lookup yields CDR1 LGHNA and CDR2 YSLEER. The V end was cut by 0 bases, the J end by 7 bases, with 21 bases between. This CDR3 region has 17 residues.

V gene TRBV9 combines with J gene TRBJ2-7, with 9 positions matching TRBD2. The CDR3 consists of 15 residues. Germline assignment: CDR1 SGDLS and CDR2 YYNGEE. J lost 2 bases, V lost 0 bases, and 3 bases had no gene match. The CDR3 coding sequence is TGTGCCAGCAGCGTAGGGGCTAGCGGGGCCTACGAGCAGTACTTC. Its protein is CASSVGASGAYEQYF.

V is TRBV7-9 and J is TRBJ2-1, with 8 nucleotides matching TRBD1. CDR1 and CDR2 (germline): SEHNR, FQNEAQ (reference sequence). The CDR3 is made up of 14 amino acids. Trimming removed 4 bases from V and 4 bases from J; junction bases left unmatched: 3. The CDR3 DNA is TGTGCCAGCAGCTCCGGGACAGGTTACAATGAGCAGTTCTTC. Translated, it gives CASSSGTGYNEQFF.

The gene calls are TRBV2 and TRBJ2-3; 8 bases fit TRBD1. V shed 6 bases, J shed 4 bases, and the junction held 9 bases outside the gene matches. The CDR3 extends over 15 amino acids. Germline CDR1 SNHLY, CDR2 FYNNEI. Here the CDR3 reads CASSPGTGGADTQYF. DNA for the CDR3: TGTGCCAGCAGCCCAGGGACAGGTGGGGCAGATACGCAGTATTTT.

The rearrangement uses TRBV19 and TRBJ1-5; possibly TRBD1 for D (5 bases). The V and J ends lost 5 bases and 2 bases respectively, with 16 bases between them. Germline CDR1 LNHDA, CDR2 SQIVND (reference sequence). This CDR3 contains 16 residues. CDR3 sequence: CASSRGGTIGNQPQHF. CDR3 coding DNA: TGTGCCAGTAGTCGAGGAGGGACGATAGGCAATCAGCCCCAGCATTTT.

The chain employs TRBV19 and TRBJ1-1, with 9 nucleotides matching TRBD1. CDR1 and CDR2 (germline): LNHDA, SQIVND (reference sequence). V gave up 5 bases and J gave up 4 bases; unmatched junction bases: 8. The CDR3 covers 15 residues. The CDR3 DNA sequence: TGTGCCAGTAGTGCACAGGGGGCGGCGGGCACTGAAGCTTTCTTT. This translates into CASSAQGAAGTEAFF. Full variable domain (missing parts from reference TRBV19 and TRBJ1-1): DGGITQSPKYLFRKEGQNVTLSCEQNLNHDAMYWYRQDPGQGLRLIYYSQIVNDFQKGDIAEGYSVSREKKESFPLTVTSAQKNPTAFYLCASSAQGAAGTEAFFGQGTRLTVV.

This clone was seen a few times. The gene calls are TRBV4-3 and TRBJ1-5; no clear D. V was trimmed by 0 bases and J by 5 bases, leaving 11 bases between them. This CDR3 contains 15 residues. The germline gives CDR1 LGHNA, CDR2 YSLEER. The CDR3 DNA reads as TGCGCCAGCAGCCAAGAAGAGGGAGTCTATCAGCCCCAGCATTTT. Its translation: CASSQEEGVYQPQHF.

The genes are TRBV27 and TRBJ1-1; 8 bases are a match to TRBD1. This CDR3 region has 15 residues. V was pared by 7 bases and J by 1 base, with 8 bases of the junction left unmatched. CDR1 and CDR2 from the germline V gene are MNHEY and SMNVEV (reference sequence). The CDR3 loop reads CASKPGQGRNTEAFF. CDR3 coding DNA: TGTGCCAGCAAACCCGGACAGGGACGGAACACTGAAGCTTTCTTT.

The rearrangement uses TRBV7-3 and TRBJ2-7; TRBD1 matches at 7 bases. V lost 5 bases to trimming and J lost 2 bases; unmatched junction nucleotides: 6. Germline assignment: CDR1 SGHTA and CDR2 FQGTGA. The CDR3 covers 14 residues. The CDR3 here is CASSPTGTAYEQYF. In nucleotides, the CDR3 is TGTGCCAGCAGCCCCACCGGGACAGCCTACGAGCAGTACTTC.

The J gene is TRBJ1-4, the V gene TRBV7-8; 11 bases align to TRBD1. The CDR3 has 18 amino acids. From germline, CDR1 is SGHVS and CDR2 FQNEAQ. V lost 4 bases and J lost 2; bases outside the gene matches: 9. The CDR3 region has the DNA TGTGCCAGCAGCTCGGGACAGGGGGTTATAACGACTAATGAAAAACTGTTTTTT. Protein sequence: CASSSGQGVITTNEKLFF.

The V call is TRBV6-1, the J call TRBJ2-3; maybe TRBD1 (5 bases). The CDR3 loop spans 15 amino acids. Trimming pared 3 bases from V and 3 bases from J, leaving 13 bases between. In germline, CDR1 is MNHNS, CDR2 SASEGT. The CDR3: CASSDVGEMTDTQYF. The CDR3 bases are TGTGCCAGCAGTGATGTAGGGGAAATGACAGATACGCAGTATTTT.

This clone occurred a few times. V is TRBV5-8 and J is TRBJ2-7; 10 positions agree with TRBD1. Germline V gene sequence: CDR1 SGHTS, CDR2 YDEGEE. J lost 1 base, V lost 0 bases, and 7 bases had no gene match. The CDR3 length is 17 residues. CDR3: CASSLGYWTGGSYEQYF. DNA for the CDR3: TGTGCCAGCAGCTTGGGCTACTGGACAGGGGGTTCCTACGAGCAGTACTTC.

The rearrangement joins TRBV4-1 to TRBJ1-4; D not certain. The germline CDR1 and CDR2 sequences are MGHRA and YSYEKL. Trimming left V 0 bases short and J 8 bases short, with 16 bases between. The CDR3 loop spans 16 amino acids. The chain's CDR3 is CASSQDMGRIEEKLFF. Written as DNA, the CDR3 is TGCGCCAGCAGCCAAGATATGGGGAGGATAGAAGAAAAACTGTTTTTT.

The gene calls are TRBV29-1 and TRBJ2-1; TRBD1 is a possible D gene (6 bases). This CDR3 comprises 12 residues. With 2 bases removed from V and 9 bases from J, the gap between germline ends came to 11 bases. Germline values: CDR1 SQVTM, CDR2 ANQGSEA. The CDR3 loop reads CSVEYGGSEQFF. CDR3 DNA: TGCAGCGTTGAATATGGGGGCAGTGAGCAGTTCTTC.

The chain couples TRBV10-3 to TRBJ1-1; tentative D call: TRBD1 (6 bases). With 10 bases removed from V and 3 bases from J, the gap between germline ends came to 18 bases. CDR3 length equals 14 residues. The germline V gene has CDR1 ENHRY and CDR2 SYGVKD. This CDR3 reads CASAGGQGDTEAFF. In nucleotides, the CDR3 is TGTGCCAGCGCGGGGGGACAAGGTGACACTGAAGCTTTCTTT.

This chain connects TRBV27 to TRBJ2-1; the match to TRBD2 covers 16 bases. The germline V gene encodes CDR1 MNHEY and CDR2 SMNVEV (reference sequence). After removal of 5 bases from V and 4 bases from J, the junction contained 5 bases not matched to a gene. The length of the CDR3 is 17 residues. The CDR3 DNA reads as TGTGCCAGCAGTCCCGGGACTAGCGGGGGGGCTTACAATGAGCAGTTCTTC. Protein: CASSPGTSGGAYNEQFF.

This chain links TRBV30 with TRBJ1-1, with 7 bases identical to TRBD1. J was trimmed by 0 bases and V by 3 bases; bases with no gene match: 7. The germline V gene encodes CDR1 GTSNPN and CDR2 SVGIG (reference sequence). The CDR3 has 15 amino acids. CDR3 protein: CAWRGQTRMNTEAFF. The CDR3 DNA reads TGTGCCTGGAGGGGACAGACCCGCATGAACACTGAAGCTTTCTTT.

V usage is TRBV6-1 and J usage is TRBJ2-7; 11 bases are shared with TRBD1. Germline V gene lookup returns CDR1 MNHNS and CDR2 SASEGT. The CDR3 extends over 15 amino acids. The V segment lost 3 bases and the J segment 2 bases; nucleotides outside the gene matches: 3. The CDR3 is CASSEGQGGTYEQYF. In DNA form, the CDR3 reads TGTGCCAGCAGTGAGGGACAGGGGGGAACCTACGAGCAGTACTTC.

The CDR3 region has the DNA TGTGCCTTATCTCGGACTAGCGGGTACACCGAGCAGTACTTC. The encoded protein is CALSRTSGYTEQYF. J is TRBJ2-7 and V is TRBV6-1; 11 bases are a match to TRBD2. The CDR3 contains 14 residues. Germline CDR1 reads MNHNS; CDR2 reads SASEGT. V shed 11 bases and J 6 bases; nucleotides not matched to a gene: 12.

The rearrangement uses TRBV7-3 and TRBJ1-2, with D possibly TRBD1 on 5 matching bases. Germline V gene sequence: CDR1 SGHTA, CDR2 FQGTGA. V shed 5 bases and J shed 4 bases, with 17 bases lying between them. The CDR3 totals 15 residues. CDR3: CASSPLGATSYGYTF. The CDR3 bases are TGTGCCAGCAGCCCTCTAGGGGCAACTTCCTATGGCTACACCTTC.

The rearrangement links TRBV6-1 to TRBJ2-1; 9 positions agree with TRBD1. Losses at the gene ends were 3 bases for V and 3 bases for J; bases not matched to a gene: 9. The CDR3 contains 17 residues. Germline-derived CDR1 and CDR2 are MNHNS and SASEGT. The CDR3 is CASSDGPRDRDYNEQFF. CDR3 bases: TGTGCCAGCAGTGATGGCCCCCGGGACAGGGACTACAATGAGCAGTTCTTC.

The chain links TRBV7-6 to TRBJ2-2; 8 bases are shared with TRBD1. V shed 5 bases and J 7 bases; nucleotides not matched to a gene: 6. The CDR3 extends over 14 amino acids. Germline assignment: CDR1 SGHVS and CDR2 FNYEAQ. The CDR3 DNA follows: TGTGCCAGCAGCCTAGGGACAGGAGGCGGGGAGCTGTTTTTT. It yields the protein CASSLGTGGGELFF.

The genes are TRBV6-1 and TRBJ2-4; no firm D call. Trimming cost V 1 base and J 0 bases, with 19 bases left between them. This CDR3 is built from 19 residues. Germline CDR1 is MNHNS and CDR2 is SASEGT. CDR3 nucleotides: TGTGCCAGCAGTGAAGGCCCGTGGGCCTCACCCCTAGCCAAAAACATTCAGTACTTC. Translation gives CASSEGPWASPLAKNIQYF.

The V call is TRBV19, the J call TRBJ1-5; D unresolved. CDR1 is LNHDA and CDR2 is SQIVND in the germline V gene (reference sequence). The CDR3 runs to 13 residues. V was clipped by 5 bases and J by 5 bases, with 10 bases between them. This CDR3 is CASSLRPDQPQHF. CDR3 DNA: TGTGCCAGTAGTCTGCGTCCTGATCAGCCCCAGCATTTT.

The chain is built from TRBV28 and TRBJ2-7, with 9 bases that match TRBD1. Losses at the gene ends were 10 bases for V and 0 bases for J; bases not matched to a gene: 7. Germline lookup yields CDR1 MDHEN and CDR2 SYDVKM. CDR3 size: 14 residues. CDR3 in amino acids: CATRGTGSSYEQYF. The CDR3 DNA sequence: TGTGCCACCCGGGGGACAGGGAGCTCCTACGAGCAGTACTTC.

This rearrangement joins TRBV5-6 to TRBJ1-1; D gene unclear. Germline values: CDR1 SGHDT, CDR2 YYEEEE. V dropped 7 bases and J dropped 0 bases, with 7 bases sitting between them. The CDR3 runs to 12 residues. The CDR3 loop reads CASEAVNTEAFF. For the CDR3, the DNA is TGTGCCAGCGAGGCGGTGAACACTGAAGCTTTCTTT.

CDR3 loop: CASSAAGTSYNEQFF. The CDR3 bases are TGTGCCAGCAGCGCCGCGGGGACCTCCTACAATGAGCAGTTCTTC. V gene TRBV7-6 combines with J gene TRBJ2-1, with D perhaps TRBD2 (6 bases). Germline CDR1 SGHVS, CDR2 FNYEAQ. Trimming removed 5 bases at V and 0 bases at J, with 11 bases between. The CDR3 has 15 residues.

The V call is TRBV7-3, the J call TRBJ2-1, with D possibly matching TRBD2 (7 bases). Trimming removed 2 bases from V and 5 bases from J, with 16 bases in between. From germline, CDR1 is SGHTA and CDR2 FQGTGA. This CDR3 is built from 16 residues. The chain's CDR3 is CASSLGLGAGDNEQFF. Here the CDR3 DNA reads TGTGCCAGCAGCTTAGGGTTGGGGGCGGGGGACAATGAGCAGTTCTTC.